The clone carrying this TCR beta chain was observed a handful of times. Its antigen remains unknown. The data were taken from a study of cytomegalovirus exposure and HLA in healthy donors. Study conclusions and caveats: One variant, a missense change in DCLRE1C, was linked in a later analysis to TCR beta V- and J-gene trimming. While the bulk of TCR sequences proved rare, some public TCRs turned up in many donors. Researchers counted 150 to 200 TCR beta chains as cytomegalovirus-associated.

The CDR3 consists of 16 residues. Unmatched junction bases numbered 4, after V lost 0 bases and J lost 4 bases. CDR1 and CDR2 (germline): SGHRS, YFSETQ. A multiplex PCR was run with 60 Vbeta primers and 13 Jbeta primers. In the original analysis: Approximately 11 million of roughly 81 million unique TCR beta chains were shared, per a later count. Sequenced by immunoSEQ multiplex PCR; TCRdb stores in-frame clones only, minus some. Clone size and the V and J calls come from that table; the DNA yielded D and trimming. The sample has some 160,000 clones, around 86% seen once. The receptor comes from a male donor in good health and CMV-seronegative. The sample consisted of PBMCs. This chain joins TRBV5-1 and TRBJ1-4; 9 nucleotides agree with TRBD1. CDR3 DNA: TGCGCCAGCAGCTTGGTAGGGGGACAGGGTAATGAAAAACTGTTTTTT. Translation gives CASSLVGGQGNEKLFF.